A single sample is the source of the 10 T cell receptor beta chains below, sequenced in a study of OX40 agonist ivuxolimab in advanced cancers. Profiling relied on immunoSEQ multiplex PCR, and the TCRdb table lists in-frame clones only, not all of them. The repertoire includes about 31,000 clones, around 76% of them detected once, and less than 25% sits in the top ten. This specimen was CD4+ or CD8+ T cells sorted from blood, taken in a trial of the OX40 agonist ivuxolimab. All receptors come from an adult with an advanced solid tumor such as melanoma, head and neck, liver or kidney cancer.

The chain employs TRBV5-4 and TRBJ2-7; D may correspond to TRBD1 or TRBD2 (6 bases each). The CDR3 extends over 14 amino acids. Looked up from germline, CDR1 is SGHNT and CDR2 is YYREEE (reference sequence). The V gene lost 4 bases and the J gene lost 1 base, with 12 bases spanning the gap. DNA of the CDR3: TGTGCCAGCAGCAGGGGGACTGCTTCCTACGAGCAGTACTTC. Translating it yields CASSRGTASYEQYF.

The V call is TRBV10-3, the J call TRBJ1-3, with D possibly matching TRBD1 (5 bases). This CDR3 has 14 residues. V lost 2 bases, J lost 2 bases, and 7 bases lay in between. Germline V gene lookup returns CDR1 ENHRY and CDR2 SYGVKD. The CDR3 loop reads CAISEAGTGNTIYF. CDR3 DNA: TGTGCCATCAGTGAGGCAGGGACTGGAAACACCATATATTTT.

The chain's CDR3 is CATRGDRGNYGYTF. The CDR3 DNA sequence: TGTGCTACCAGGGGGGACAGGGGGAACTATGGCTACACCTTC. The rearrangement uses TRBV10-3 and TRBJ1-2; 11 positions agree with TRBD1. This CDR3 comprises 14 residues. Germline V lookup: CDR1 ENHRY, CDR2 SYGVKD.

The chain uses TRBV7-9 and TRBJ2-5; D not resolved. Trimming stripped 4 bases from V and 6 bases from J, with 15 bases between. The CDR3 consists of 14 residues. Germline lookup yields CDR1 SEHNR and CDR2 FQNEAQ (reference sequence). The chain's CDR3 is CASSSTSYSQTQYF. For the CDR3, the DNA is TGTGCCAGCAGCTCAACCAGTTACTCTCAGACCCAGTACTTC.

The chain recombines TRBV29-1 with TRBJ2-5; possible D gene TRBD1, 5 bases. The CDR3 spans 13 residues. The V end lost 7 bases, the J end lost 4 bases, and 16 bases lay between the germline ends. CDR1 SQVTM and CDR2 ANQGSEA come from the germline V gene. Here the CDR3 reads CSARTWTGETQYF. The DNA for the CDR3 is TGCAGCGCGAGGACATGGACGGGAGAGACCCAGTACTTC.

CDR3: CASRPARALGTEAFF. Written as DNA, the CDR3 is TGTGCCAGTAGACCCGCGCGGGCCCTGGGGACTGAAGCTTTCTTT. The V and J genes are TRBV19 and TRBJ1-1; no firm D call. Per the germline V gene, CDR1 is LNHDA and CDR2 is SQIVND (reference sequence). The ends were cut back, 6 bases at V and 5 bases at J, with 19 bases in the middle. The CDR3 contains 15 residues.

This rearrangement joins TRBV27 to TRBJ1-2; maybe TRBD1 (5 bases). The ends were cut back, 5 bases at V and 0 bases at J, with 22 bases in the middle. The CDR3 sequence is 18 residues long. The germline gives CDR1 MNHEY, CDR2 SMNVEV (reference sequence). The CDR3 region is CASSLSFSGSPTNYGYTF. The CDR3 bases are TGTGCCAGCAGTCTGTCTTTCTCAGGGTCCCCCACTAACTATGGCTACACCTTC.

The chain uses TRBV7-2 and TRBJ1-2; D remains unclear. The CDR3 runs to 14 residues. The V gene lost 5 bases and the J gene lost 4 bases, with 14 bases spanning the gap. The V gene's germline CDR1 is SGHTA and CDR2 FQGNSA. CDR3 protein: CASSQGYGGYGYTF. The CDR3 nucleotides read TGTGCCAGCAGCCAAGGGTACGGAGGCTATGGCTACACCTTC.

V usage is TRBV28 and J usage is TRBJ1-4, with TRBD1 matching over 7 bases. Germline assignment: CDR1 MDHEN and CDR2 SYDVKM. V gave up 1 base and J gave up 3 bases; unmatched junction bases: 8. The CDR3 spans 17 residues. The CDR3 here is CASSLSPWDSSNEKLFF. CDR3 DNA: TGTGCCAGCAGTTTATCCCCATGGGACAGCTCTAATGAAAAACTGTTTTTT.

This clone was detected a few times. The V gene is TRBV27, the J gene TRBJ2-7; D call uncertain. Germline V gene data show CDR1 as MNHEY and CDR2 as SMNVEV (reference sequence). The CDR3 covers 15 residues. Trimming removed 0 bases at V and 0 bases at J, with 9 bases between. CDR3 coding DNA: TGTGCCAGCAGTTTATCGTGGCAAAGCTCCTACGAGCAGTACTTC. This encodes CASSLSWQSSYEQYF.